This T cell receptor beta chain stems from a study of radiation and T cells in renal cell carcinoma. The ends were cut back, 8 bases at V and 5 bases at J, with 20 bases in the middle. The CDR3 has 15 residues. Germline V gives CDR1 SNHLY, CDR2 FYNNEI. Assay: immunoSEQ multiplex PCR; the TCRdb copy retains only in-frame clones and omits some. The sample holds tens of thousands of clones; 80% to 90% are singletons and the top ten take approximately 22%. This sample's time point: blood 2 weeks post-SBRT. Described treatment: 15 Gy SBRT to primary tumor, nephrectomy 4 weeks later. The material sequenced was blood, taken from a patient whose treatment included radiotherapy and nephrectomy. The clonotype comes from a woman between 45 and 65 years old with renal cell carcinoma. The chain is built from TRBV2 and TRBJ2-3; D is perhaps TRBD1 or TRBD2 (5 bases each). CDR3 region: CASWRGALMRDTQYF. In DNA, the CDR3 is TGTGCCAGCTGGAGAGGGGCCCTTATGCGAGATACGCAGTATTTT.